This is a list of T cell receptor beta chains from one sample in a study of cytomegalovirus exposure and HLA in healthy donors. Sequenced by immunoSEQ multiplex PCR; TCRdb stores in-frame clones only, minus some. Altogether roughly 220,000 clones are present, approximately 80% being singletons, with the ten largest covering over 11%. Sequenced: PBMCs. The receptors stem from a woman aged 25 to 39 in good health and CMV-seropositive. CDR3s include the opening cysteine and the closing phenylalanine or tryptophan. D genes are given only for firm matches. Not all rows give a size; the values are once, few, many and, for expanded clones, a class.

CDR3: CASSLDQYGYTF
DNA: TGCGCCAGCAGCTTGGACCAGTATGGCTACACCTTC
D: NA
J: TRBJ1-2
V: TRBV5-1
size: NA

CDR3: CASRTSRETQYF
DNA: TGTGCCAGTCGGACTAGCAGAGAGACCCAGTACTTC
D: TRBD2
J: TRBJ2-5
V: TRBV6-5
size: NA

CDR3: CASSVSGATEAFF
DNA: TGTGCCAGCAGCGTATCTGGGGCCACTGAAGCTTTCTTT
D: NA
J: TRBJ1-1
V: TRBV9
size: NA

CDR3: CASSELAGGPHEQFF
DNA: TGTGCCAGCAGTGAGCTCGCGGGAGGGCCCCATGAGCAGTTCTTC
D: TRBD2
J: TRBJ2-1
V: TRBV2
size: NA

CDR3: CASSQGIGGSYEQYF
DNA: TGTGCCAGCAGCCAAGGGATCGGGGGCTCCTACGAGCAGTACTTC
D: NA
J: TRBJ2-7
V: TRBV4-2
size: NA

CDR3: CASSYSFGRWEPQHF
DNA: TGTGCCAGCAGTTACTCATTCGGCAGGTGGGAGCCCCAGCATTTT
D: NA
J: TRBJ1-5
V: TRBV6-7
size: once

CDR3: CRALQETQYF
DNA: TGTCGAGCGCTCCAAGAGACCCAGTACTTC
D: NA
J: TRBJ2-5
V: TRBV21-1
size: NA

CDR3: CSVVDAKGGYEQYF
DNA: TGCAGCGTTGTAGATGCCAAAGGAGGCTACGAGCAGTACTTC
D: NA
J: TRBJ2-7
V: TRBV29-1
size: NA

CDR3: CASILGEPQETQYF
DNA: TGTGCCAGCATCCTAGGGGAGCCACAAGAGACCCAGTACTTC
D: NA
J: TRBJ2-5
V: TRBV7-8
size: NA

CDR3: CASSQDPDVNTEAFF
DNA: TGTGCCAGCAGCCAAGATCCGGACGTGAACACTGAAGCTTTCTTT
D: NA
J: TRBJ1-1
V: TRBV4-2
size: once

CDR3: CASSLAGGKNTEAFF
DNA: TGTGCCAGCAGCTTAGCAGGGGGCAAAAACACTGAAGCTTTCTTT
D: TRBD1
J: TRBJ1-1
V: TRBV7-2
size: NA

CDR3: CASSPGRQNTEAFF
DNA: TGTGCCAGCAGTCCGGGACGGCAGAACACTGAAGCTTTCTTT
D: NA
J: TRBJ1-1
V: TRBV6-1
size: NA

CDR3: CAMQRGGYTF
DNA: TGTGCCATGCAGAGAGGCGGCTACACCTTC
D: NA
J: TRBJ1-2
V: TRBV10-3
size: NA

CDR3: CASNTGRSYGYTF
DNA: TGTGCCAGCAATACGGGAAGGAGCTATGGCTACACCTTC
D: NA
J: TRBJ1-2
V: TRBV5-4
size: NA

CDR3: CASSLGLSNEKLFF
DNA: TGTGCCAGCAGTTTGGGGCTTAGTAATGAAAAACTGTTTTTT
D: NA
J: TRBJ1-4
V: TRBV28
size: NA

CDR3: CASSFDRPYEQYF
DNA: TGTGCCAGCAGCTTCGACAGGCCTTACGAGCAGTACTTC
D: NA
J: TRBJ2-7
V: TRBV11-1
size: NA

CDR3: CSVGQSSTNEKLFF
DNA: TGCAGCGTCGGACAGTCATCAACTAATGAAAAACTGTTTTTT
D: NA
J: TRBJ1-4
V: TRBV29-1
size: once

CDR3: CASSPSAGQGETQYF
DNA: TGTGCCAGCAGCCCTTCGGCAGGTCAAGGGGAGACCCAGTACTTC
D: NA
J: TRBJ2-5
V: TRBV6-5
size: NA

CDR3: CAWSPGQGYGYTF
DNA: TGTGCCTGGAGTCCGGGACAGGGTTATGGCTACACCTTC
D: TRBD1
J: TRBJ1-2
V: TRBV30
size: NA

CDR3: CSAPRARGYTF
DNA: TGCAGTGCCCCCAGGGCACGCGGCTACACCTTC
D: NA
J: TRBJ1-2
V: TRBV20-1
size: NA

CDR3: CATSRDKLGAGSEQFF
DNA: TGTGCCACCAGCAGAGATAAGCTCGGAGCCGGGAGTGAGCAGTTCTTC
D: NA
J: TRBJ2-1
V: TRBV15
size: NA

CDR3: CASQTSGAYNEQFF
DNA: TGTGCCAGCCAGACTAGCGGGGCATACAATGAGCAGTTCTTC
D: TRBD2
J: TRBJ2-1
V: TRBV28
size: NA

CDR3: CASSLNSNQPQHF
DNA: TGTGCCAGCAGCCTCAATAGCAATCAGCCCCAGCATTTT
D: NA
J: TRBJ1-5
V: TRBV7-6
size: few

CDR3: CASSLRRTTDTQYF
DNA: TGTGCCAGCAGCTTACGACGGACCACAGATACGCAGTATTTT
D: NA
J: TRBJ2-3
V: TRBV11-2
size: NA

CDR3: CASSLRPGQIFPEQFF
DNA: TGTGCCAGCAGCTTACGGCCCGGACAGATTTTCCCTGAGCAGTTCTTC
D: NA
J: TRBJ2-1
V: TRBV11-1
size: few

CDR3: CSVVHYGNTEAFF
DNA: TGCAGCGTTGTCCATTATGGGAACACTGAAGCTTTCTTT
D: NA
J: TRBJ1-1
V: TRBV29-1
size: NA

CDR3: CASSLGGRLDTQYF
DNA: TGTGCCAGCAGCTTAGGAGGGAGACTAGATACGCAGTATTTT
D: NA
J: TRBJ2-3
V: TRBV7-8
size: NA

CDR3: CASSESRLAEAFF
DNA: TGTGCCAGCAGTGAGTCTAGGCTGGCTGAAGCTTTCTTT
D: NA
J: TRBJ1-1
V: TRBV25-1
size: NA

CDR3: CASSQDGSGGRYEQYF
DNA: TGCGCCAGCAGCCAAGATGGTTCTGGTGGTCGGTACGAGCAGTACTTC
D: NA
J: TRBJ2-7
V: TRBV4-1
size: once

CDR3: CASSPHGQGYEQYF
DNA: TGTGCCAGCAGCCCCCATGGGCAGGGCTACGAGCAGTACTTC
D: NA
J: TRBJ2-7
V: TRBV13
size: NA

CDR3: CASSLVGTNYEQYF
DNA: TGTGCCAGCAGCTTAGTCGGGACAAATTACGAGCAGTACTTC
D: NA
J: TRBJ2-7
V: TRBV7-2
size: NA

CDR3: CASSMPWGPRTEAFF
DNA: TGTGCCAGCAGTATGCCATGGGGCCCGAGGACTGAAGCTTTCTTT
D: NA
J: TRBJ1-1
V: TRBV2
size: NA

CDR3: CASSPSTGPPEAFF
DNA: TGTGCCAGCAGCCCCTCCACAGGGCCCCCAGAAGCTTTCTTT
D: NA
J: TRBJ1-1
V: TRBV6-5
size: NA

CDR3: CAWDKRSYEQYF
DNA: TGTGCCTGGGACAAAAGGTCCTACGAGCAGTACTTC
D: NA
J: TRBJ2-7
V: TRBV30
size: NA

CDR3: CASSLYMGNQETQYF
DNA: TGTGCCAGCAGTTTATATATGGGAAACCAAGAGACCCAGTACTTC
D: NA
J: TRBJ2-5
V: TRBV27
size: NA

CDR3: CASSQDDRAVGTGELFF
DNA: TGCGCCAGCAGCCAAGATGACAGGGCGGTTGGCACCGGGGAGCTGTTTTTT
D: TRBD1
J: TRBJ2-2
V: TRBV4-3
size: NA

CDR3: CASTRTGPTEAFF
DNA: TGTGCCAGCACTCGGACAGGTCCGACTGAAGCTTTCTTT
D: TRBD1
J: TRBJ1-1
V: TRBV2
size: NA

CDR3: CASTSETGAYNEQFF
DNA: TGTGCCAGCACCTCAGAGACCGGAGCCTACAATGAGCAGTTCTTC
D: NA
J: TRBJ2-1
V: TRBV27
size: NA